These T cell receptor beta chains were read from a single sample in a study of blood T cell repertoires in COVID-19. Here immunoSEQ multiplex PCR was the method, and the copy in TCRdb shows in-frame clones only, minus some. Of 250,000 or so clones listed, less than 95% were seen once; the top ten hold around 2.8%. The source material was PBMCs or T cells enriched from blood (not recorded which). These receptors were collected from a man aged 35 to 55 who had been exposed to COVID-19. The CDR3 runs from the conserved cysteine through the conserved F or W. The D gene is left open where the match is weak. The size of a clone is reported for some rows only, either as once, few or many, or as a class for expanded clones.

length,D,V,size,J,CDR3,DNA
14,-,TRBV3-1/TRBV3-2,-,TRBJ2-5,CASSQPSRGETQYF,TGTGCCAGCAGCCAACCTAGTCGGGGGGAGACCCAGTACTTC
12,-,TRBV9,-,TRBJ1-2,CASSVDGYGYTF,TGTGCCAGCAGCGTAGACGGCTATGGCTACACCTTC
12,-,TRBV5-6,-,TRBJ2-2,CGSSWYTGELFF,TGTGGGTCGAGCTGGTACACCGGGGAGCTGTTTTTT
16,-,TRBV13,-,TRBJ2-3,CASSLDEAASTDTQYF,TGTGCCAGCAGCTTAGATGAAGCGGCTAGCACAGATACGCAGTATTTT
13,TRBD1,TRBV3-1/TRBV3-2,-,TRBJ2-7,CASSLTGVREQYF,TGTGCCAGCAGCCTAACAGGGGTGCGCGAGCAGTACTTC
14,-,TRBV5-6,-,TRBJ1-5,CASSRQDEDKPQHF,TGTGCCAGCAGCCGACAGGACGAGGATAAGCCCCAGCATTTT
14,TRBD1,TRBV9,-,TRBJ2-1,CASSQGQGYNEQFF,TGTGCCAGCAGCCAGGGACAGGGTTACAATGAGCAGTTCTTC
14,-,TRBV4-1,-,TRBJ1-4,CASSQAPRNEELFF,TGCGCCAGCAGCCAAGCTCCGAGGAATGAGGAACTGTTTTTT
15,TRBD1,TRBV10-3,-,TRBJ1-4,CAIRAGTATNEKLFF,TGTGCCATCAGGGCCGGGACAGCAACAAATGAAAAACTGTTTTTT
14,-,TRBV2,-,TRBJ1-5,CASSSQGGNQPQHF,TGTGCCAGCAGTAGCCAGGGTGGCAATCAGCCCCAGCATTTT
14,TRBD1,TRBV27,-,TRBJ2-7,CASQRGQGRAEQYF,TGTGCCAGCCAACGAGGACAGGGACGGGCGGAGCAGTACTTC
16,TRBD2,TRBV19,once,TRBJ2-2,CASSTRTSGLTGELFF,TGTGCCAGTAGTACGCGGACTAGCGGGCTCACCGGGGAGCTGTTTTTT
14,TRBD1,TRBV6-5,-,TRBJ1-6,CASSKTGGGSPLHF,TGTGCCAGCAGTAAAACAGGGGGCGGATCACCCCTCCACTTT
15,-,TRBV11-3,-,TRBJ2-5,CASSLERGTQETQYF,TGTGCCAGCAGCTTAGAAAGGGGGACGCAAGAGACCCAGTACTTC
14,-,TRBV18,-,TRBJ2-7,CASSPPGTGYEQYF,TGTGCCAGCTCACCCCCAGGGACTGGCTACGAGCAGTACTTC
14,TRBD2,TRBV5-1,-,TRBJ2-6,CASSGGGTMNVLTF,TGCGCCAGCAGCGGCGGGGGGACAATGAACGTCCTGACTTTC
14,TRBD2,TRBV27,-,TRBJ2-1,CASSLNGRAYEQFF,TGTGCCAGCAGTTTAAACGGGAGGGCGTATGAGCAGTTCTTC
19,TRBD2,TRBV3-1/TRBV3-2,-,TRBJ2-7,CASSQVDETTSPTDYEQYF,TGTGCCAGCAGCCAAGTAGATGAAACGACTAGCCCTACGGACTACGAGCAGTACTTC
12,TRBD1,TRBV30,-,TRBJ2-7,CAWGGQSYEQYF,TGTGCCTGGGGGGGACAGTCCTACGAGCAGTACTTC
14,-,TRBV10-3,-,TRBJ1-5,CAISESKLDQPQHF,TGTGCCATCAGTGAGTCGAAACTGGATCAGCCCCAGCATTTT
15,TRBD2,TRBV19,-,TRBJ2-3,CASSLVGTTTDTQYF,TGTGCCAGTAGCTTAGTAGGGACTACCACAGATACGCAGTATTTT
18,-,TRBV14,few,TRBJ1-4,CASSPTGRAKGSNEKLFF,TGTGCCAGCAGCCCCACGGGCAGGGCGAAAGGATCTAATGAAAAACTGTTTTTT
12,TRBD1,TRBV19,-,TRBJ1-2,CASSSRGPGYTF,TGTGCCAGTAGTAGCAGGGGGCCTGGCTACACCTTC
15,-,TRBV4-3,-,TRBJ1-2,CASSQATGLNYGYTF,TGCGCCAGCAGCCAGGCGACAGGCCTGAACTATGGCTACACCTTC
12,-,TRBV10-3,-,TRBJ1-5,CAIAGSNQPQHF,TGTGCCATCGCCGGGAGCAATCAGCCCCAGCATTTT
17,TRBD2,TRBV28,-,TRBJ2-4,CASSERRLAGGENIQYF,TGTGCCAGCAGCGAAAGGAGACTAGCGGGAGGGGAAAACATTCAGTACTTC
16,TRBD1,TRBV14,-,TRBJ1-1,CASSQLQGAMGTEAFF,TGTGCCAGCAGCCAACTGCAGGGGGCAATGGGGACTGAAGCTTTCTTT
19,TRBD1,TRBV7-9,-,TRBJ2-6,CASTTEPGTGKGGANVLTF,TGTGCCAGCACCACTGAACCCGGGACAGGGAAAGGTGGGGCCAACGTCCTGACTTTC
14,-,TRBV5-1,once,TRBJ2-3,CASKPEQGTDTQYF,TGCGCCAGCAAACCTGAACAGGGCACAGATACGCAGTATTTT
15,TRBD2,TRBV2,-,TRBJ2-3,CARNFRTSGIDTQYF,TGTGCCAGAAATTTCCGGACTAGCGGGATAGATACGCAGTATTTT
12,-,TRBV11-2,-,TRBJ2-3,CASSPPGYTQYF,TGTGCCAGCAGCCCCCCCGGGTATACGCAGTATTTT
14,-,TRBV6-2/TRBV6-3,few,TRBJ1-5,CASSYGGGQRPQHF,TGTGCCAGCAGTTATGGGGGGGGCCAAAGGCCCCAGCATTTT
15,-,TRBV7-9,-,TRBJ1-2,CASSSIQGKVAGYTF,TGTGCCAGCAGCTCGATCCAGGGGAAAGTAGCTGGCTACACCTTC
15,TRBD2,TRBV11-2,-,TRBJ2-7,CASSYLAGGSYEQYF,TGTGCCAGCAGCTACCTAGCGGGAGGGTCCTACGAGCAGTACTTC
16,TRBD1,TRBV27,-,TRBJ1-1,CASPKTGGASVTEAFF,TGTGCCAGCCCAAAAACAGGGGGCGCGTCGGTCACTGAAGCTTTCTTT
14,-,TRBV18,once,TRBJ2-3,CASGGTGGTDTQYF,TGTGCCAGCGGGGGGACCGGAGGCACAGATACGCAGTATTTT
10,-,TRBV2,-,TRBJ2-5,CASKRETQYF,TGTGCCAGCAAACGGGAGACCCAGTACTTC
14,-,TRBV9,-,TRBJ1-3,CASSVVETGNTIYF,TGTGCCAGCAGCGTAGTAGAAACTGGAAACACCATATATTTT
15,-,TRBV4-1,-,TRBJ2-1,CASSQVSGFYNEQFF,TGCGCCAGCAGCCAAGTGTCAGGGTTCTACAATGAGCAGTTCTTC
14,TRBD2,TRBV30,-,TRBJ2-1,CAWDRAGVLGEQFF,TGTGCCTGGGACAGAGCGGGAGTTCTCGGTGAGCAGTTCTTC
16,-,TRBV3-1/TRBV3-2,-,TRBJ1-5,CASSPSERGSNQPQHF,TGTGCCAGCAGCCCTTCTGAAAGGGGTAGCAATCAGCCCCAGCATTTT
13,-,TRBV24-1,-,TRBJ2-1,CATSDLLGTEQFF,TGTGCCACCAGTGATTTATTAGGGACAGAGCAGTTCTTC
15,TRBD2,TRBV9,-,TRBJ2-1,CASSELAGTSNEQFF,TGTGCCAGCAGCGAACTAGCCGGGACTAGCAATGAGCAGTTCTTC
16,TRBD1,TRBV5-1,-,TRBJ1-1,CASSILNRGQDTEAFF,TGCGCCAGCAGCATCTTAAACAGGGGGCAGGACACTGAAGCTTTCTTT
14,TRBD1,TRBV28,-,TRBJ2-7,CASSLTGDPYEQYF,TGTGCCAGCAGTTTAACAGGGGACCCCTACGAGCAGTACTTC
16,TRBD1,TRBV27,-,TRBJ2-7,CASREKTTGGAWEQYF,TGTGCCAGCAGAGAGAAAACGACAGGGGGCGCTTGGGAGCAGTACTTC
13,-,TRBV10-3,-,TRBJ2-7,CAINRDTDYEQYF,TGTGCCATCAATAGGGACACCGACTACGAGCAGTACTTC
15,-,TRBV5-1,-,TRBJ2-5,CASSLGQAKQETQYF,TGCGCCAGCAGCTTGGGACAGGCAAAACAAGAGACCCAGTACTTC
15,-,TRBV5-1,-,TRBJ1-1,CASSLELGPRTEAFF,TGCGCCAGCAGCTTGGAGTTGGGCCCTCGAACTGAAGCTTTCTTT
16,-,TRBV28,-,TRBJ2-2,CASSFFTELNTGELFF,TGTGCCAGCAGTTTTTTTACCGAACTGAACACCGGGGAGCTGTTTTTT
14,-,TRBV27,-,TRBJ2-3,CASSFESGTDTQYF,TGTGCCAGCAGTTTTGAGAGCGGAACAGATACGCAGTATTTT
18,TRBD2,TRBV20-1,-,TRBJ2-1,CSASPKLWWEGAYNEQFF,TGCAGTGCTAGTCCCAAGCTGTGGTGGGAGGGAGCCTACAATGAGCAGTTCTTC
17,TRBD2,TRBV11-3,-,TRBJ2-1,CASSLDSPNSGRHEQFF,TGTGCCAGCAGCTTAGATTCCCCCAATAGCGGGAGGCATGAGCAGTTCTTC
14,-,TRBV6-6,-,TRBJ1-4,CASSSRGYHEKLFF,TGTGCCAGCAGTTCCCGGGGGTACCACGAAAAACTGTTTTTT
16,TRBD2,TRBV5-1,-,TRBJ2-7,CASSLDRAGGSYEQYF,TGCGCCAGCAGCTTGGATCGCGCGGGAGGGTCCTACGAGCAGTACTTC
14,-,TRBV10-2,-,TRBJ1-1,CASSEMIGGTEAFF,TGCGCCAGCAGTGAGATGATAGGGGGCACTGAAGCTTTCTTT
13,TRBD1,TRBV25-1,once,TRBJ2-1,CASRKTGVNEQFF,TGTGCCAGCAGGAAGACAGGGGTCAATGAGCAGTTCTTC